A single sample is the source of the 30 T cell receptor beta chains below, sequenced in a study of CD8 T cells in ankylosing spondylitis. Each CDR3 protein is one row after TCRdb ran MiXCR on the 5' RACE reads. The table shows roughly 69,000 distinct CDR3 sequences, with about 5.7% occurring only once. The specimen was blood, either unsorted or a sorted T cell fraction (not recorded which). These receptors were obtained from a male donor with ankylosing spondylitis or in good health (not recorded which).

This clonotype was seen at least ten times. CDR3: CASSLDTDTQYF. The CDR3 DNA follows: TGTGCCAGCAGTTTAGACACAGATACGCAGTATTTT. The chain has TRBV27 and TRBJ2-3; D gene unclear. V shed 2 bases and J shed 2 bases, with 2 bases lying between them. Per the germline V gene, CDR1 is MNHEY and CDR2 is SMNVEV (reference sequence). The CDR3 contains 12 residues.

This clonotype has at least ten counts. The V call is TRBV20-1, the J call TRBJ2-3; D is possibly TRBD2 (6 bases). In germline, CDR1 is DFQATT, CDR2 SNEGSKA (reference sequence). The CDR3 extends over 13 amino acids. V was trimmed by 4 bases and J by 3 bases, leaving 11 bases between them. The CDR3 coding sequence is TGCAGTGCTAAGGGACTGGAGACAGATACGCAGTATTTT. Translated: CSAKGLETDTQYF.

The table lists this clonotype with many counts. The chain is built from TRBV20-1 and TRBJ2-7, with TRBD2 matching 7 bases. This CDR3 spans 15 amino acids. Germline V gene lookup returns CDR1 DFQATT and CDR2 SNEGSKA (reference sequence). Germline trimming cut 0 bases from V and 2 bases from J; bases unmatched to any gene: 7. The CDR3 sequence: CSARDVGGAAYEQYF. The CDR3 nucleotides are TGCAGTGCTAGAGATGTGGGAGGGGCCGCCTACGAGCAGTACTTC.

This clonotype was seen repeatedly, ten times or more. This CDR3 is CASSPLQGERTEAFF. The CDR3 DNA reads TGTGCCAGCAGCCCCCTACAGGGGGAAAGGACTGAAGCTTTCTTT. This chain joins TRBV7-8 and TRBJ1-1, with 8 bases fitting TRBD1. The CDR3 is made up of 15 amino acids. Germline-derived CDR1 and CDR2 are SGHVS and FQNEAQ. Unmatched junction bases numbered 10, after V lost 5 bases and J lost 5 bases.

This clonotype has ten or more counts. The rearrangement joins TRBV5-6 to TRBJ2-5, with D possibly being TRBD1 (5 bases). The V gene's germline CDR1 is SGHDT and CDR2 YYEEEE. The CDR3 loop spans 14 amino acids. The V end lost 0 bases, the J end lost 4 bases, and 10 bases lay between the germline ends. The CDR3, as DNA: TGTGCCAGCAGCTTGGGGATGGGGCGAGAGACCCAGTACTTC. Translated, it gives CASSLGMGRETQYF. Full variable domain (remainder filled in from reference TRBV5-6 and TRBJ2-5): DAGVTQSPTHLIKTRGQQVTLRCSPKSGHDTVSWYQQALGQGPQFIFQYYEEEERQRGNFPDRFSGHQFPNYSSELNVNALLLGDSALYLCASSLGMGRETQYFGPGTRLLVL.

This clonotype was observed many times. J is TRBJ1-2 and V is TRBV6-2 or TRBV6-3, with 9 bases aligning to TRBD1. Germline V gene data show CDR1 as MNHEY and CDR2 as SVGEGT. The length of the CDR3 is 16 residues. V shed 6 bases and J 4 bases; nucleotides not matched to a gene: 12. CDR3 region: CASRPGTGQLGYGYTF. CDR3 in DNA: TGTGCCAGCAGGCCTGGGACAGGGCAGCTGGGCTATGGCTACACCTTC.

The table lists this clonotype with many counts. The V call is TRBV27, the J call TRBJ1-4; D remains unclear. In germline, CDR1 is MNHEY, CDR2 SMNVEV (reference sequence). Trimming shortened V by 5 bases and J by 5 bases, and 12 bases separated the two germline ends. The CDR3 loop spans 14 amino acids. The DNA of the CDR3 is TGTGCCAGCAGTCCCCTTAGTACAAATGAAAAACTGTTTTTT. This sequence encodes CASSPLSTNEKLFF. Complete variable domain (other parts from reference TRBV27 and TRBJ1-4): EAQVTQNPRYLITVTGKKLTVTCSQNMNHEYMSWYRQDPGLGLRQIYYSMNVEVTDKGDVPEGYKVSRKEKRNFPLILESPSPNQTSLYFCASSPLSTNEKLFFGSGTQLSVL.

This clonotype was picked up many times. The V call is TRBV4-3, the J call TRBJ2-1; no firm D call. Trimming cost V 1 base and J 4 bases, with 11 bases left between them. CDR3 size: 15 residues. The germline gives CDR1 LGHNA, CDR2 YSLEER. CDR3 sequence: CASSQGRQAYNEQFF. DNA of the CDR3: TGCGCCAGCAGCCAAGGACGGCAGGCGTACAATGAGCAGTTCTTC.

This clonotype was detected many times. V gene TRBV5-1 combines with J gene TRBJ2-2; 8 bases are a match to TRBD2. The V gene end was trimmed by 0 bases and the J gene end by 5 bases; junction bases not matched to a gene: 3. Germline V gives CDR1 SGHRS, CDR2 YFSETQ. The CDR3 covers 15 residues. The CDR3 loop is CASSLVAGKTGELFF. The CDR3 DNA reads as TGCGCCAGCAGCTTGGTAGCGGGGAAGACCGGGGAGCTGTTTTTT.

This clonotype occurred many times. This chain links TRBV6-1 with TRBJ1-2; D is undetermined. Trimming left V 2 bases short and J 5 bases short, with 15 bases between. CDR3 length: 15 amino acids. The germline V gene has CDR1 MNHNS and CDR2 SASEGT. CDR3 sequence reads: CASSEPNLGKYGYTF. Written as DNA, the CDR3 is TGTGCCAGCAGTGAACCCAACCTGGGGAAGTATGGCTACACCTTC.

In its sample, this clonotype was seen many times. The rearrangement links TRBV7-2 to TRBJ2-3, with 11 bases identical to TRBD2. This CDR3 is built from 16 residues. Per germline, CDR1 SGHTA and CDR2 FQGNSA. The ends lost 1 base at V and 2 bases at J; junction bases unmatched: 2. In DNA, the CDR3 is TGTGCCAGCAGCTTAGGACTAGCGGGGCTCACAGATACGCAGTATTTT. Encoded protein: CASSLGLAGLTDTQYF.

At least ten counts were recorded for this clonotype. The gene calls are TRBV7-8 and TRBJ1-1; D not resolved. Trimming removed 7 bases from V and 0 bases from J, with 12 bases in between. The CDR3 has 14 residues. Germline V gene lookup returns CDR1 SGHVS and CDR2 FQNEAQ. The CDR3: CASMRTLLNTEAFF. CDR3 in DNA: TGTGCCAGCATGAGAACGCTATTGAACACTGAAGCTTTCTTT.

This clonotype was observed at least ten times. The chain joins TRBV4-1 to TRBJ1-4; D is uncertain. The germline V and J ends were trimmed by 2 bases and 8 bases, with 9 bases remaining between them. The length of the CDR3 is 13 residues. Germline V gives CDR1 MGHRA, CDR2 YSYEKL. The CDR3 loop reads CASSQRAGEKLFF. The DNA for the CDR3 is TGCGCCAGCAGCCAACGCGCCGGGGAAAAACTGTTTTTT.

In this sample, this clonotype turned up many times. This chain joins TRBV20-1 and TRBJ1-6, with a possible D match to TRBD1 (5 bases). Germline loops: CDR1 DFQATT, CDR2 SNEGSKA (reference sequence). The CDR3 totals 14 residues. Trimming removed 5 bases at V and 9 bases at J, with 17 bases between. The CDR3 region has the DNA TGCAGTGCTTCTCGGACACGGGAGTCTTCACCCCTCCACTTT. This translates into CSASRTRESSPLHF.

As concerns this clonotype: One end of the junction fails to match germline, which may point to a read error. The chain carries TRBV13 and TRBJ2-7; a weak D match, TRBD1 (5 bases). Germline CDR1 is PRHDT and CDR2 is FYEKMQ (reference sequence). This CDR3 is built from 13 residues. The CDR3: CASSLGQVYAQYF. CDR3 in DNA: TGTGCCAGCAGCTTAGGACAGGTCTACGCGCAGTACTTC.

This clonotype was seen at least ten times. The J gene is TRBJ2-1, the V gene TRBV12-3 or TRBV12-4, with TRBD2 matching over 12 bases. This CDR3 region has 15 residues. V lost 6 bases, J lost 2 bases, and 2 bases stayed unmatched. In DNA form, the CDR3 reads TGTGCCAGCAGCGGACTAGCGGGGACCTACAATGAGCAGTTCTTC. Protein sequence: CASSGLAGTYNEQFF.

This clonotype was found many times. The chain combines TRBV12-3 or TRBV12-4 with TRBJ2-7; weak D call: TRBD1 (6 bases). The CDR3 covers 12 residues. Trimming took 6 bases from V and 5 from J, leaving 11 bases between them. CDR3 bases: TGTGCCAGCAGGGATACAGGGAACGAGCAGTACTTC. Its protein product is CASRDTGNEQYF.

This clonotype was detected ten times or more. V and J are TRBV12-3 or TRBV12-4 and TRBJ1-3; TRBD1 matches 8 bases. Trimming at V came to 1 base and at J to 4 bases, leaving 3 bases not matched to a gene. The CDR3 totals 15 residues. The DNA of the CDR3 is TGTGCCAGCAGTTTAGGCAGGGGGCAAGGAAACACCATATATTTT. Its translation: CASSLGRGQGNTIYF.

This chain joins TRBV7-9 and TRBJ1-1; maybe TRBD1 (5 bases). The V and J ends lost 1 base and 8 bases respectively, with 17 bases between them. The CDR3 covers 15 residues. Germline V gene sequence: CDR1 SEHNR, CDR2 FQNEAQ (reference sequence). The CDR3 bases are TGTGCCAGCAGCTTAGAAGCGGGGACCATAGCAGAAGCTTTCTTT. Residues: CASSLEAGTIAEAFF. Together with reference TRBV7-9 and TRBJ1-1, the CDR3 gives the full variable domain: DTGVSQNPRHKITKRGQNVTFRCDPISEHNRLYWYRQTLGQGPEFLTYFQNEAQLEKSRLLSDRFSAERPKGSFSTLEIQRTEQGDSAMYLCASSLEAGTIAEAFFGQGTRLTVV.

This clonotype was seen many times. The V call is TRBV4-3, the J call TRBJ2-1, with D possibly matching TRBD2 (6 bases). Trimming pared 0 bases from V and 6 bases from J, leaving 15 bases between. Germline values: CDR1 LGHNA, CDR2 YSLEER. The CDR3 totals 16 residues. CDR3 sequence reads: CASSQDIRGMSNEQFF. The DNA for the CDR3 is TGCGCCAGCAGCCAAGATATTCGGGGGATGAGCAATGAGCAGTTCTTC.

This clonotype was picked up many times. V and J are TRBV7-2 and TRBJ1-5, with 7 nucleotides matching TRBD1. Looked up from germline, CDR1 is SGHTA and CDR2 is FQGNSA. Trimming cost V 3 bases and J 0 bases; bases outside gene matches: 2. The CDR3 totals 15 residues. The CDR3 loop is CASSLDRNSNQPQHF. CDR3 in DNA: TGTGCCAGCAGCTTGGACAGGAATAGCAATCAGCCCCAGCATTTT. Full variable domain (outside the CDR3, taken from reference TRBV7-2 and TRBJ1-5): GAGVSQSPSNKVTEKGKDVELRCDPISGHTALYWYRQSLGQGLEFLIYFQGNSAPDKSGLPSDRFSAERTGGSVSTLTIQRTQQEDSAVYLCASSLDRNSNQPQHFGDGTRLSIL.

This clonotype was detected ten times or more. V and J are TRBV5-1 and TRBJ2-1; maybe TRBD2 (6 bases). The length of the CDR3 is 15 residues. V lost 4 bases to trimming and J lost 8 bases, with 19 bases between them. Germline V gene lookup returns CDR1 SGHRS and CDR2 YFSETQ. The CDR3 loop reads CASSRGGRAEDEQFF. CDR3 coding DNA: TGCGCCAGCAGCCGGGGAGGCAGGGCGGAGGATGAGCAGTTCTTC. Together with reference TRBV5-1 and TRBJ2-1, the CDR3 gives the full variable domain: KAGVTQTPRYLIKTRGQQVTLSCSPISGHRSVSWYQQTPGQGLQFLFEYFSETQRNKGNFPGRFSGRQFSNSRSEMNVSTLELGDSALYLCASSRGGRAEDEQFFGPGTRLTVL.

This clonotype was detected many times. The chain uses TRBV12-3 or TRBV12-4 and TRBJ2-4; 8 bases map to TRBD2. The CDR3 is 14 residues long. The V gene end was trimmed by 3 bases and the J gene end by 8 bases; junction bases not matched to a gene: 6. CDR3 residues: CASSLAGGADIQYF. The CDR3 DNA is TGTGCCAGCAGTTTGGCCGGGGGGGCAGACATTCAGTACTTC.

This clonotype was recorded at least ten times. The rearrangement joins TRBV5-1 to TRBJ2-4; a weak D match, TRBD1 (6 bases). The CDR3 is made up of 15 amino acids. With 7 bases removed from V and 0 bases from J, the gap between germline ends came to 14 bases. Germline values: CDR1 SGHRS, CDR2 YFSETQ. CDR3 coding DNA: TGCGCCAGCCAGGACAGCCGCTTAGCCAAAAACATTCAGTACTTC. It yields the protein CASQDSRLAKNIQYF.

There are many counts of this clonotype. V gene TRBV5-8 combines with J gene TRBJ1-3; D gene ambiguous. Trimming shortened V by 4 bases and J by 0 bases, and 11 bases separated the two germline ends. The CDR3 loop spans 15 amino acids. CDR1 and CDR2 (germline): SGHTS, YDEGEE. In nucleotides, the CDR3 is TGTGCCAGCAGCCTTGGGATCATCTCTGGAAACACCATATATTTT. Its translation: CASSLGIISGNTIYF. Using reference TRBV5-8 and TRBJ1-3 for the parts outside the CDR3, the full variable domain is EAGVTQSPTHLIKTRGQQATLRCSPISGHTSVYWYQQALGLGLQFLLWYDEGEERNRGNFPPRFSGRQFPNYSSELNVNALELEDSALYLCASSLGIISGNTIYFGEGSWLTVV.

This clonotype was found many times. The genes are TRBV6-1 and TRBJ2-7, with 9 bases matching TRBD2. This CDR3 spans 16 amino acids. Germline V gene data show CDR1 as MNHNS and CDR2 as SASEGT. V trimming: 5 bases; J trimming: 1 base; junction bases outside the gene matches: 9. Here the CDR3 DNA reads TGTGCCAGCAGTCCTCCCGGGACTAGCAGATCCTACGAGCAGTACTTC. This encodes CASSPPGTSRSYEQYF.

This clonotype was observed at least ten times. CDR3 in amino acids: CASSLEGQLEAFF. CDR3 DNA: TGCGCCAGCAGCTTGGAGGGACAGCTTGAAGCTTTCTTT. The V gene is TRBV5-1, the J gene TRBJ1-1; 7 bases are shared with TRBD1. V was pared by 0 bases and J by 7 bases, with 3 bases of the junction left unmatched. The length of the CDR3 is 13 residues. Per the germline V gene, CDR1 is SGHRS and CDR2 is YFSETQ.

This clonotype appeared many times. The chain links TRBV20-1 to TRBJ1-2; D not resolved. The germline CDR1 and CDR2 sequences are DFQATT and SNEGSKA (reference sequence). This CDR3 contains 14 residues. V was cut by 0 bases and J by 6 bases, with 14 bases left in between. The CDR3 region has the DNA TGCAGTGCTAGAGATGTTTGGGCGGCGGATGGCTACACCTTC. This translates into CSARDVWAADGYTF.

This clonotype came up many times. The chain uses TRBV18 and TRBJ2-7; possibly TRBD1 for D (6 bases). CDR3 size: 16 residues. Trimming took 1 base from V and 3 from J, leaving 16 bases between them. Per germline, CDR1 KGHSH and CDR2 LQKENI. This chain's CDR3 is CASSPQSRTVSYEQYF. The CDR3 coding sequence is TGTGCCAGCTCACCACAGAGTCGGACAGTGAGCTACGAGCAGTACTTC.

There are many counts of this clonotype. The chain's CDR3 is CASSQTVSGYTF. In DNA form, the CDR3 reads TGTGCCAGCAGCCAGACCGTATCTGGCTACACCTTC. The chain employs TRBV14 and TRBJ1-2; D remains unclear. The CDR3 totals 12 residues. CDR1 is SGHDN and CDR2 is FVKESK in the germline V gene. Between the trimmed V and J ends, which lost 3 bases and 7 bases, there was a span of 9 bases.